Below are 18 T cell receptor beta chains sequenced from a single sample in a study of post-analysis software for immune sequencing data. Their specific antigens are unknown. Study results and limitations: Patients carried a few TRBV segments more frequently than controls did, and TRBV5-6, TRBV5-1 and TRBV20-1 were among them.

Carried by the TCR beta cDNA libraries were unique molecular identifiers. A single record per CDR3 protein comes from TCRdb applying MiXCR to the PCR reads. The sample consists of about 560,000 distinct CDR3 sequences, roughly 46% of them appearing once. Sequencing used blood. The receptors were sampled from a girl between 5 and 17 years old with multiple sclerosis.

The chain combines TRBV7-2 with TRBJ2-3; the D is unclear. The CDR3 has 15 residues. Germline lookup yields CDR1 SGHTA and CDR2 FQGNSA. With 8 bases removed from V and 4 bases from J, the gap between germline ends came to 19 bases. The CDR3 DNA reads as TGTGCCAGCGCCGTCGAGACCTTGAACGCAGATACGCAGTATTTT. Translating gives CASAVETLNADTQYF.

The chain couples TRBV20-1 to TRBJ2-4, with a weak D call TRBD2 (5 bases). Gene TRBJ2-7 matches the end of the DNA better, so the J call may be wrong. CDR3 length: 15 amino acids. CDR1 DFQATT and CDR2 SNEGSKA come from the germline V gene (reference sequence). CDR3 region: CSATTYGLANYEQYF. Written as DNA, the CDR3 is TGCAGTGCTACCACTTATGGGCTAGCCAACTACGAGCAGTACTTC.

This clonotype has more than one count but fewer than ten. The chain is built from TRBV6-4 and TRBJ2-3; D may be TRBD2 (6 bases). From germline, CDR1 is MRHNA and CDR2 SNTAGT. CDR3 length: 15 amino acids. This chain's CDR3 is CACSDSTGGTDTQYF. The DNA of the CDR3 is TGTGCATGCAGTGACTCGACGGGGGGCACAGATACGCAGTATTTT.

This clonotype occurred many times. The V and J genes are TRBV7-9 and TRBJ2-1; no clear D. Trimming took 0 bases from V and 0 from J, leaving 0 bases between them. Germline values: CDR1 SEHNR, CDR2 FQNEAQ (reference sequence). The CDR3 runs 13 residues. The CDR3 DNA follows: TGTGCCAGCAGCTTAGCCTCCTACAATGAGCAGTTCTTC. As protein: CASSLASYNEQFF.

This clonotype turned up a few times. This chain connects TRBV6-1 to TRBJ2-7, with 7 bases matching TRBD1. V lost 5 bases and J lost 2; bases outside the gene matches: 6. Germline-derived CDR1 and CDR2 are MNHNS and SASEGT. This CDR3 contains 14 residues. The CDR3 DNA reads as TGTGCCAGCAGTAAGGGGGCAGGGACCTACGAGCAGTACTTC. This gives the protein CASSKGAGTYEQYF.

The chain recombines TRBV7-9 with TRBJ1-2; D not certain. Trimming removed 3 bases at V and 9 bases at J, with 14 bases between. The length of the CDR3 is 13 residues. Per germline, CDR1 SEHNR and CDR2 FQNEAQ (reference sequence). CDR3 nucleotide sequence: TGTGCCAGCAGCTTTGAACAGTTTATTAGCTACACCTTC. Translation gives CASSFEQFISYTF. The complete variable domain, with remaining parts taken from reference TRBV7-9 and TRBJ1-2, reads DTGVSQNPRHKITKRGQNVTFRCDPISEHNRLYWYRQTLGQGPEFLTYFQNEAQLEKSRLLSDRFSAERPKGSFSTLEIQRTEQGDSAMYLCASSFEQFISYTFGSGTRLTVV.

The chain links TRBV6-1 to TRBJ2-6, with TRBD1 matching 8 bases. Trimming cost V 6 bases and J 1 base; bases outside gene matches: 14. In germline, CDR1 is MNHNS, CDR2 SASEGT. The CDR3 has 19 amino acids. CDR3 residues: CASRGDPGQVNSGANVLTF. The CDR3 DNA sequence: TGTGCCAGCAGGGGGGATCCGGGACAGGTTAATTCTGGGGCCAACGTCCTGACTTTC.

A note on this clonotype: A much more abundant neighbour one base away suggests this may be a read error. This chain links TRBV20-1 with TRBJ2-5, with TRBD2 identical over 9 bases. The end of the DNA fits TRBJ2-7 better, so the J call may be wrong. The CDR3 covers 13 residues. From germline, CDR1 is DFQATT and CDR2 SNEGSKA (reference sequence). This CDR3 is CSATGTSSDEQYF. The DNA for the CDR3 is TGCAGTGCTACCGGGACTAGCAGCGACGAGCAGTACTTC.

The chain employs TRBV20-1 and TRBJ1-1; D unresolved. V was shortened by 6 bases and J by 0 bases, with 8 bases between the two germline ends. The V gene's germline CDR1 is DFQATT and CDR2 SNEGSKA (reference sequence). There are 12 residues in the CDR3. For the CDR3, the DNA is TGCAGTGCCCTGAATATGAACACTGAAGCTTTCTTT. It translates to CSALNMNTEAFF.

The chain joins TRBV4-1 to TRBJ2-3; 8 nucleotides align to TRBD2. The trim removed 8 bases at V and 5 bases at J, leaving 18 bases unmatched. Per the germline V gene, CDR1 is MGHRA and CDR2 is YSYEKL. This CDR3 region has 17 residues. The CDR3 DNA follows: TGCGCCAGCGCTTTCAGACCGCTAGCGGGCTCCCAAGATACGCAGTATTTT. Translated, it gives CASAFRPLAGSQDTQYF.

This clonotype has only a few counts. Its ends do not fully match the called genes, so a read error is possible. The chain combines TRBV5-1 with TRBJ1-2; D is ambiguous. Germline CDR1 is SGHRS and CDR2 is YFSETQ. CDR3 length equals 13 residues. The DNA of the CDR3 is TGTGCCAGCAGCTTAGATATTAACTATGGCTACACCTTC. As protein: CASSLDINYGYTF.

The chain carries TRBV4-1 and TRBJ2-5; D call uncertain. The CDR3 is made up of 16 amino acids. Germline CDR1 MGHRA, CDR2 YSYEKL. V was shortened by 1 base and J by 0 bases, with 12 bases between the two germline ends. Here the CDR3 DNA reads TGCGCCAGCAGCCAAGCCCTAGGCCAATACCAAGAGACCCAGTACTTC. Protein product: CASSQALGQYQETQYF.

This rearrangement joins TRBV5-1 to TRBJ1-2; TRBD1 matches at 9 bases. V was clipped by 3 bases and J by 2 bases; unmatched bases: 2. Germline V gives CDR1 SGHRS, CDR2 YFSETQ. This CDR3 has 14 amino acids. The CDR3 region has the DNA TGCGCCAGCAGCTGGACAGGGGTGAACTATGGCTACACCTTC. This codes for CASSWTGVNYGYTF.

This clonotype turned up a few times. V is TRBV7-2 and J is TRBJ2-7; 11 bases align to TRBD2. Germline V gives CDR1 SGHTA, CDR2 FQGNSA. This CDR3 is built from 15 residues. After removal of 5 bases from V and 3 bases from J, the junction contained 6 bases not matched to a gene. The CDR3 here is CASSPHLAGGYEQYF. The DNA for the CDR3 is TGTGCCAGCAGCCCCCATCTAGCGGGGGGCTACGAGCAGTACTTC.

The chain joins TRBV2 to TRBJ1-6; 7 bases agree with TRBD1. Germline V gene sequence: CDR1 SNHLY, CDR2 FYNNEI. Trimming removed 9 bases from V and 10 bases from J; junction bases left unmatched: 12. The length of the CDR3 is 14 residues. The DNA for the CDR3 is TGTGCCAGTTACCGACAGGGAAGGGGGTCACCCCTCCACTTT. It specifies CASYRQGRGSPLHF. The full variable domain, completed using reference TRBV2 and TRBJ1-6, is EPEVTQTPSHQVTQMGQEVILRCVPISNHLYFYWYRQILGQKVEFLVSFYNNEISEKSEIFDDQFSVERPDGSNFTLKIRSTKLEDSAMYFCASYRQGRGSPLHFGNGTRLTVT.

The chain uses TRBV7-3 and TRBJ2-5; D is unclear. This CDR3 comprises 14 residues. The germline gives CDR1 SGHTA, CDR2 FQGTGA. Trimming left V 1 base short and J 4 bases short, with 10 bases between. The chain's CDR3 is CASSLNRKGETQYF. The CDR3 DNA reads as TGTGCCAGCAGCTTAAATAGGAAGGGAGAGACCCAGTACTTC.

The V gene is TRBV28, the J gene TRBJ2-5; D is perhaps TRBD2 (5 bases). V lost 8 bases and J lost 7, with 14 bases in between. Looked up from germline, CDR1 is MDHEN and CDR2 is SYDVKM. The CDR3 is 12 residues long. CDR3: CASGVFGLTQYF. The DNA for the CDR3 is TGTGCCAGCGGGGTGTTTGGACTGACCCAGTACTTC.

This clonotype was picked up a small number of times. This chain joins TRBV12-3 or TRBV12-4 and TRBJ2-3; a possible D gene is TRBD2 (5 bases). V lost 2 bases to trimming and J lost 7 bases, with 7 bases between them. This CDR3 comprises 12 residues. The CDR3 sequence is CASSLWENTQYF. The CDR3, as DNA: TGTGCCAGCAGTTTATGGGAGAATACGCAGTATTTT.